A selection of T cell receptor beta chains follows, all from one sample in a study of radiotherapy plus CTLA-4 blockade in lung cancer. The data were produced by immunoSEQ multiplex PCR, yet TCRdb's version contains in-frame clones alone and is incomplete. The sample contains 50,000 to 65,000 clones, about three quarters of which appear only once. The material was peripheral blood, obtained from a patient treated with radiotherapy plus ipilimumab. The source is a human donor with non-small cell lung cancer whose response to radiotherapy plus ipilimumab could not be evaluated. Both conserved end residues are part of each CDR3. The D gene is left open where the match is weak. For some rows the clone size is stated as once, few or many, or as a class when expanded; others skip it.

D | J | V | size | CDR3 | DNA
- | TRBJ1-1 | TRBV7-8 | - | CASSFRDNTEAFF | TGTGCCAGCAGCTTCCGAGATAACACTGAAGCTTTCTTT
- | TRBJ2-6 | TRBV7-8 | few | CASSLANQVSGANVLTF | TGTGCCAGCAGCTTAGCAAATCAGGTCTCTGGGGCCAACGTCCTGACTTTC
TRBD1 | TRBJ1-1 | TRBV15 | once | CATSRTGGADTEAFF | TGTGCCACCAGCAGAACAGGGGGGGCAGACACTGAAGCTTTCTTT
- | TRBJ1-5 | TRBV28 | - | CASTSGARNQPQHF | TGTGCCAGCACCTCAGGGGCCCGTAATCAGCCCCAGCATTTT
TRBD1 | TRBJ2-3 | TRBV10-3 | - | CASRDRGTDTQYF | TGTGCCTCCCGGGACAGGGGCACAGATACGCAGTATTTT
TRBD1 | TRBJ2-3 | TRBV5-8 | - | CASSFRQGADTQYF | TGTGCCAGCAGCTTTCGACAGGGCGCAGATACGCAGTATTTT
TRBD1 | TRBJ1-2 | TRBV2 | few | CASSLTGPTYGYTF | TGTGCCAGCAGCCTGACAGGGCCGACATATGGCTACACCTTC
- | TRBJ1-1 | TRBV19 | - | CASSLPPGTNTEAFF | TGTGCCAGTAGTCTACCCCCAGGCACAAACACTGAAGCTTTCTTT
- | TRBJ1-1 | TRBV2 | - | CASSDGGRAFF | TGTGCCAGCAGTGATGGCGGGCGAGCTTTCTTT
- | TRBJ2-7 | TRBV5-1 | - | CASSLVASDSYEQYF | TGCGCCAGCAGCTTGGTGGCTAGCGACTCCTACGAGCAGTACTTC
TRBD2 | TRBJ2-4 | TRBV18 | - | CASSPREGLLAKNIQYF | TGTGCCAGCTCACCCCGGGAGGGGCTTTTAGCCAAAAACATTCAGTACTTC
- | TRBJ1-1 | TRBV11-2 | few | CASSLGRVAEAFF | TGTGCCAGCAGCTTAGGCAGGGTCGCTGAAGCTTTCTTT
- | TRBJ1-1 | TRBV28 | - | CASSPLPGGTEAFF | TGTGCCAGCAGTCCCCTCCCGGGAGGGACTGAAGCTTTCTTT
- | TRBJ1-4 | TRBV9 | - | CASSAPTAGSNEKLFF | TGTGCCAGCAGCGCGCCCACGGCGGGGTCTAATGAAAAACTGTTTTTT
TRBD1 | TRBJ2-7 | TRBV6-5 | - | CASSPGTNRGDEQYF | TGTGCCAGCAGTCCCGGGACGAACAGGGGGGACGAGCAGTACTTC
- | TRBJ2-1 | TRBV19 | - | CASSVRVHEQFF | TGTGCCAGTAGTGTCAGGGTTCATGAGCAGTTCTTC
- | TRBJ2-7 | TRBV7-2 | - | CASSPNPPRQYF | TGTGCCAGCAGCCCCAACCCACCCAGGCAGTACTTC
TRBD2 | TRBJ2-3 | TRBV5-1 | once | CASRFTLTLAGGPADTQYF | TGCGCCAGCAGATTTACCCTTACCTTAGCGGGGGGGCCTGCAGATACGCAGTATTTT
TRBD1 | TRBJ2-3 | TRBV11-2 | - | CASSLGPGGMADTQYF | TGTGCCAGCAGCTTAGGGCCAGGGGGCATGGCAGATACGCAGTATTTT
TRBD2 | TRBJ2-3 | TRBV5-4 | - | CASSLAYGGRADTQYF | TGTGCCAGCAGCTTGGCCTACGGCGGGAGAGCAGATACGCAGTATTTT
- | TRBJ1-2 | TRBV29-1 | - | CSVWRGGYTF | TGCAGCGTGTGGAGGGGCGGCTACACCTTC
- | TRBJ2-3 | TRBV14 | - | CASSQFRTDTQYF | TGTGCCAGCAGCCAATTCAGAACAGATACGCAGTATTTT
- | TRBJ2-7 | TRBV14 | few | CASSQWEGGYEQYF | TGTGCCAGCAGCCAATGGGAGGGGGGCTACGAGCAGTACTTC
- | TRBJ1-1 | TRBV27 | - | CASSSARFGNTEAFF | TGTGCCAGCAGTTCCGCTAGATTCGGGAACACTGAAGCTTTCTTT
- | TRBJ2-7 | TRBV28 | - | CASSFGGAEHEQYF | TGTGCCAGCAGTTTTGGAGGGGCCGAGCACGAGCAGTACTTC
- | TRBJ2-7 | TRBV11-3 | - | CARPRYEQYF | TGTGCCAGGCCCCGGTACGAGCAGTACTTC
- | TRBJ2-2 | TRBV11-2 | - | CASSLGRVGGELFF | TGTGCCAGCAGCTTAGGGAGGGTCGGCGGGGAGCTGTTTTTT
- | TRBJ2-5 | TRBV6-1 | - | CATMGAADQETQYF | TGTGCCACCATGGGTGCGGCGGACCAAGAGACCCAGTACTTC
TRBD2 | TRBJ2-1 | TRBV27 | once | CASSLSGLAVNQPYNEQFF | TGTGCCAGCAGTTTATCGGGACTAGCCGTAAATCAACCCTACAATGAGCAGTTCTTC
- | TRBJ1-3 | TRBV27 | - | CASSSDYSGNTIYF | TGTGCCAGCAGTTCAGACTATAGCGGAAACACCATATATTTT
- | TRBJ1-1 | TRBV4-1 | - | CASSPITNTEAFF | TGCGCCAGCAGCCCTATTACGAACACTGAAGCTTTCTTT
TRBD1 | TRBJ2-7 | TRBV7-9 | - | CASSTGQVINEQYF | TGTGCCAGCAGCACGGGACAGGTTATCAACGAGCAGTACTTC
TRBD1 | TRBJ2-6 | TRBV19 | - | CASSAGQGYGANVLTF | TGTGCCAGTAGTGCCGGACAGGGATATGGGGCCAACGTCCTGACTTTC
- | TRBJ2-7 | TRBV11-2 | - | CASSFGSTHYSYEQYF | TGTGCCAGCAGCTTTGGTTCGACACATTACTCCTACGAGCAGTACTTC
TRBD1 | TRBJ1-4 | TRBV7-3 | - | CASSPGQGDEKLFF | TGTGCCAGCAGCCCCGGACAGGGTGACGAAAAACTGTTTTTT
TRBD2 | TRBJ2-7 | TRBV4-1 | - | CASSPTGTTRYEQYF | TGCGCCAGCAGCCCCACCGGGACTACCCGCTACGAGCAGTACTTC
- | TRBJ1-1 | TRBV7-8 | - | CASSPNREGRVTFF | TGTGCCAGCAGTCCGAACAGGGAGGGGAGGGTAACTTTCTTT
TRBD2 | TRBJ2-3 | TRBV4-3 | - | CASSQGPGGEYGTDTQYF | TGCGCCAGCAGCCAAGGGCCGGGGGGAGAGTACGGCACAGATACGCAGTATTTT
TRBD1 | TRBJ1-6 | TRBV5-1 | - | CASSQTGVNNSPLHF | TGCGCCAGCAGCCAGACAGGGGTCAATAATTCACCCCTCCACTTT
TRBD2 | TRBJ2-2 | TRBV28 | - | CASSSLILSGGANGELFF | TGTGCCAGCAGTTCCCTAATCCTTAGCGGGGGGGCCAACGGGGAGCTGTTTTTT
- | TRBJ2-2 | TRBV5-1 | - | CASSLEAGYRELFF | TGCGCCAGCAGCTTGGAGGCGGGGTACAGGGAGCTGTTTTTT
- | TRBJ1-1 | TRBV30 | - | CAWELRQDTEAFF | TGTGCCTGGGAGCTCCGCCAGGACACTGAAGCTTTCTTT
- | TRBJ2-1 | TRBV15 | - | CATSRAGVAVNEQFF | TGTGCCACCAGCAGAGCGGGAGTGGCGGTCAATGAGCAGTTCTTC
TRBD1 | TRBJ2-7 | TRBV5-1 | - | CASSIGRQGPYEQYF | TGCGCCAGCAGCATAGGGAGACAGGGTCCTTACGAGCAGTACTTC
- | TRBJ1-4 | TRBV14 | - | CASSRNKGATNEKLFF | TGTGCCAGCAGCCGAAACAAGGGGGCAACTAATGAAAAACTGTTTTTT
TRBD2 | TRBJ2-1 | TRBV5-1 | - | CASSLTSGSQSEQFF | TGCGCCAGCAGCTTGACTAGCGGGAGTCAGAGTGAGCAGTTCTTC